This record looks at one T cell receptor beta chain sequence and its context. As yet, its antigen is unknown. PCR amplification relied on 60 Vbeta primers (plus 13 Jbeta primers). This table comes from immunoSEQ multiplex PCR, and its TCRdb copy is limited to in-frame clones, with some not included. The table shows some 160,000 clones, with over 80% occurring only once. The data were taken from a study of cytomegalovirus exposure and HLA in healthy donors. Study findings and constraints: In a later analysis, across HLA loci, associated TCR counts were highest for DRB1, lowest for HLA-C. In a later analysis, at a false discovery rate of 0.05, roughly 18,000 TCR beta sequences were associated with HLA alleles.

The V and J ends lost 6 bases and 2 bases, in that order; junction bases with no gene match: 5. This CDR3 is 14 amino acids long. Germline V CDR1 and CDR2: MNHNY, SVGAGI (reference sequence). The clonotype originates from a male donor in good health and CMV-seronegative. Sequenced material: PBMCs. The chain couples TRBV6-6 to TRBJ2-3, with TRBD2 matching 7 bases. CDR3 in amino acids: CASSTLAVTDTQYF. In nucleotides, the CDR3 is TGTGCCAGCAGCACGCTAGCGGTCACAGATACGCAGTATTTT.